The 30 T cell receptor beta chains in this list originate from one sample, sequenced in a study of OX40 agonist ivuxolimab in advanced cancers. Libraries were prepared by immunoSEQ multiplex PCR; TCRdb keeps only in-frame clonotypes and omits some of them. This sample has about 63,000 clones, with about 90% found just once. The sample was CD4+ or CD8+ T cells sorted from blood, taken in a trial of the OX40 agonist ivuxolimab. Every receptor here comes from an adult with an advanced solid tumor such as melanoma, head and neck, liver or kidney cancer.

V is TRBV7-9 and J is TRBJ1-1, with no clear D. The CDR3 is made up of 13 amino acids. Germline CDR1 is SEHNR and CDR2 is FQNEAQ (reference sequence). Trimming cost V 1 base and J 11 bases, with 14 bases left between them. CDR3 nucleotides: TGTGCCAGCAGCTTAGAGTACAGTACGGCGGCTTTCTTT. This encodes CASSLEYSTAAFF.

The chain uses TRBV6-5 and TRBJ2-5, with a weak D call TRBD1 (6 bases). CDR1 is MNHEY and CDR2 is SVGAGI in the germline V gene. The CDR3 loop spans 14 amino acids. V lost 4 bases and J 0 bases, leaving 9 bases between the germline ends. The CDR3 region is CASSSGQYQETQYF. As DNA, the CDR3 is TGTGCCAGCAGTTCCGGACAGTACCAAGAGACCCAGTACTTC.

The chain uses TRBV9 and TRBJ2-1; either TRBD1 or TRBD2 may fit D (5 bases each). CDR1 SGDLS and CDR2 YYNGEE come from the germline V gene. Between the trimmed V and J ends, which lost 0 bases and 10 bases, there was a span of 17 bases. The length of the CDR3 is 15 residues. This CDR3 is CASSVDGDLLMEQFF. The CDR3 coding sequence is TGTGCCAGCAGCGTAGACGGGGACCTTTTGATGGAGCAGTTCTTC.

This clone appeared a few times. V is TRBV28 and J is TRBJ1-1, with D hard to call. With 2 bases removed from V and 0 bases from J, the gap between germline ends came to 7 bases. From germline, CDR1 is MDHEN and CDR2 SYDVKM. The CDR3 runs 14 residues. CDR3 nucleotide sequence: TGTGCCAGCAGTTTACCATGGGTGAACACTGAAGCTTTCTTT. This codes for CASSLPWVNTEAFF. Filled out from reference TRBV28 and TRBJ1-1, the complete variable domain reads DVKVTQSSRYLVKRTGEKVFLECVQDMDHENMFWYRQDPGLGLRLIYFSYDVKMKEKGDIPEGYSVSREKKERFSLILESASTNQTSMYLCASSLPWVNTEAFFGQGTRLTVV.

This sequence joins TRBV7-9 and TRBJ1-2, with D perhaps matching TRBD1 (5 bases). The CDR3 extends over 13 amino acids. Trimming left V 2 bases short and J 8 bases short, with 12 bases between. The germline V gene has CDR1 SEHNR and CDR2 FQNEAQ (reference sequence). The CDR3 DNA sequence: TGTGCCAGCAGCTTACAGGGCCTATTCGGCTACACCTTC. This sequence encodes CASSLQGLFGYTF.

The chain carries TRBV28 and TRBJ2-7, with TRBD1 matching over 10 bases. Losses at the gene ends were 5 bases for V and 3 bases for J; bases not matched to a gene: 7. This CDR3 is 15 amino acids long. Per the germline V gene, CDR1 is MDHEN and CDR2 is SYDVKM. The CDR3 loop reads CASSAGQGGNYEQYF. The CDR3, as DNA: TGTGCCAGCAGTGCCGGACAGGGGGGAAACTACGAGCAGTACTTC.

The chain employs TRBV4-3 and TRBJ2-1; 11 bases align to TRBD2. Germline V gives CDR1 LGHNA, CDR2 YSLEER. This CDR3 region has 15 residues. Trimming cost V 0 bases and J 9 bases; bases outside gene matches: 4. The CDR3 protein is CASSQDSGRAGEQFF. Written as DNA, the CDR3 is TGCGCCAGCAGCCAAGATAGCGGGAGGGCCGGTGAGCAGTTCTTC.

The chain is built from TRBV14 and TRBJ2-7; D is undetermined. With 1 base removed from V and 6 bases from J, the gap between germline ends came to 10 bases. The length of the CDR3 is 13 residues. Germline-derived CDR1 and CDR2 are SGHDN and FVKESK. The CDR3 coding sequence is TGTGCCAGCAGCCAAGGTTTGAGTGTCGAGCAGTACTTC. As protein: CASSQGLSVEQYF.

This sequence joins TRBV13 and TRBJ2-2, with TRBD1 matching over 7 bases. CDR1 and CDR2 (germline): PRHDT, FYEKMQ (reference sequence). The V and J ends lost 5 bases and 7 bases, in that order; junction bases with no gene match: 7. The CDR3 spans 14 residues. Here the CDR3 DNA reads TGTGCCAGCAGCCTGGACAGGCGAGGCGGGGAGCTGTTTTTT. As protein: CASSLDRRGGELFF.

This chain joins TRBV6-1 and TRBJ2-7; no firm D call. This CDR3 contains 14 residues. Germline CDR1 and CDR2: MNHNS and SASEGT. V dropped 2 bases and J dropped 2 bases, with 10 bases sitting between them. The CDR3 reads CASSETHQPYEQYF. The CDR3 nucleotides are TGTGCCAGCAGTGAAACCCACCAACCCTACGAGCAGTACTTC.

The rearrangement uses TRBV4-2 and TRBJ1-4; 10 nucleotides line up with TRBD1. V shed 4 bases, J shed 5 bases, and the junction held 4 bases outside the gene matches. Germline assignment: CDR1 LGHNA and CDR2 YNFKEQ. The CDR3 is 15 amino acids. This CDR3 is CASSRPGQGNEKLFF. CDR3 nucleotide sequence: TGTGCCAGCAGCCGCCCGGGACAGGGGAATGAAAAACTGTTTTTT.

The chain couples TRBV29-1 to TRBJ2-2, with TRBD2 matching 10 bases. The CDR3 loop spans 15 amino acids. The ends lost 3 bases at V and 6 bases at J; junction bases unmatched: 7. The germline gives CDR1 SQVTM, CDR2 ANQGSEA. The CDR3 here is CSVEWLAGVPGELFF. The CDR3, as DNA: TGCAGCGTTGAGTGGCTAGCGGGAGTCCCCGGGGAGCTGTTTTTT.

As DNA, the CDR3 is TGCGCCAGCAGCTTGGTTTCAGGGAACCCCTACAATGAGCAGTTCTTC. This gives the protein CASSLVSGNPYNEQFF. The rearrangement links TRBV5-1 to TRBJ2-1, with D maybe TRBD1 (5 bases). This CDR3 has 16 amino acids. The germline gives CDR1 SGHRS, CDR2 YFSETQ. With 0 bases removed from V and 2 bases from J, the gap between germline ends came to 12 bases.

The chain carries TRBV7-9 and TRBJ2-1; either TRBD1 or TRBD2 may fit D (5 bases each). Germline V lookup: CDR1 SEHNR, CDR2 FQNEAQ (reference sequence). The CDR3 covers 14 residues. Trimming removed 3 bases from V and 5 bases from J, with 11 bases in between. In DNA, the CDR3 is TGTGCCAGCAGCTTGTCCGGGACGGACAATGAGCAGTTCTTC. This translates into CASSLSGTDNEQFF.

The genes are TRBV27 and TRBJ2-1, with D possibly TRBD2 on 6 matching bases. This CDR3 is 16 amino acids long. Between the trimmed V and J ends, which lost 5 bases and 6 bases, there was a span of 20 bases. The germline CDR1 and CDR2 sequences are MNHEY and SMNVEV (reference sequence). CDR3 in amino acids: CASSPSTGEFVNEQFF. DNA for the CDR3: TGTGCCAGCAGTCCCTCCACGGGGGAGTTCGTCAATGAGCAGTTCTTC.

V and J are TRBV7-9 and TRBJ2-7; TRBD1 matches at 7 bases. Trimming took 5 bases from V and 6 from J; bases not matched to a gene: 16. CDR3 length: 16 residues. Germline lookup yields CDR1 SEHNR and CDR2 FQNEAQ (reference sequence). The CDR3 coding sequence is TGTGCCAGCAGCACTTGGATGGGGGACAGTTCGCCCGAGCAGTACTTC. Translating gives CASSTWMGDSSPEQYF.

This chain uses TRBV6-5 with TRBJ1-1; a possible D gene is TRBD1 (5 bases). Germline assignment: CDR1 MNHEY and CDR2 SVGAGI. V was cut by 10 bases and J by 1 base, with 13 bases left in between. CDR3 size: 13 residues. The CDR3 nucleotides read TGTGCCATCCTGGGACGAGGGAACACTGAAGCTTTCTTT. Its protein product is CAILGRGNTEAFF.

This clone was picked up one time. The chain has TRBV11-2 and TRBJ2-7; 9 bases match TRBD2. CDR1 is SGHAT and CDR2 is FQNNGV in the germline V gene. The CDR3 covers 15 residues. The trim removed 2 bases at V and 3 bases at J, leaving 5 bases unmatched. CDR3 bases: TGTGCCAGCAGCTTACAAGCGGGAGGATTCTACGAGCAGTACTTC. Protein product: CASSLQAGGFYEQYF.

The chain couples TRBV27 to TRBJ1-5; 7 nucleotides agree with TRBD1. The J segment lost 4 bases and the V segment lost 5 bases, leaving 8 bases of the junction unmatched. CDR3 length equals 15 residues. The germline V gene has CDR1 MNHEY and CDR2 SMNVEV (reference sequence). The CDR3 spells CASSPGTAQNQPQHF. In DNA form, the CDR3 reads TGTGCCAGCAGTCCCGGGACAGCACAGAATCAGCCCCAGCATTTT.

This clone was seen a few times. The chain has TRBV19 and TRBJ1-1, with TRBD1 matching 7 bases. This CDR3 region has 16 residues. J lost 0 bases, V lost 7 bases, and 11 bases had no gene match. From germline, CDR1 is LNHDA and CDR2 SQIVND (reference sequence). The DNA for the CDR3 is TGTGCCAGTAACCCAACCCCCGACAGGGTGAACACTGAAGCTTTCTTT. It is translated as CASNPTPDRVNTEAFF.

This chain uses TRBV11-3 with TRBJ2-1; unclear D gene. CDR1 SGHNT and CDR2 YENEEA come from the germline V gene. Trimming left V 3 bases short and J 3 bases short, with 3 bases between. This CDR3 is 12 amino acids long. Here the CDR3 DNA reads TGTGCCAGCAGCTTTAACTACAATGAGCAGTTCTTC. Protein sequence: CASSFNYNEQFF.

The chain is built from TRBV28 and TRBJ2-7, with 7 bases that match TRBD2. Germline trimming cut 7 bases from V and 2 bases from J; bases unmatched to any gene: 11. The CDR3 has 15 amino acids. Germline CDR1 and CDR2: MDHEN and SYDVKM. The CDR3 DNA sequence: TGTGCCAGCAACCTGGGGGGGACCGGGACCTACGAGCAGTACTTC. Amino acids: CASNLGGTGTYEQYF.

CDR3 coding DNA: TGTGCCAGCAGCTTAAGGCTGGATATGAGCTCCTACGAGCAGTACTTC. This encodes CASSLRLDMSSYEQYF. The V and J genes are TRBV7-9 and TRBJ2-7, with D uncertain. The length of the CDR3 is 16 residues. The germline CDR1 and CDR2 sequences are SEHNR and FQNEAQ (reference sequence). Trimming removed 2 bases at V and 0 bases at J, with 14 bases between.

This rearrangement joins TRBV27 to TRBJ2-1, with 13 bases aligning to TRBD2. The CDR3 covers 15 residues. CDR1 MNHEY and CDR2 SMNVEV come from the germline V gene (reference sequence). The J segment lost 4 bases and the V segment lost 4 bases, leaving 1 base of the junction unmatched. CDR3 nucleotide sequence: TGTGCCAGCAGTTCGGGACTAGCGGGATACAATGAGCAGTTCTTC. Translating it yields CASSSGLAGYNEQFF.

The chain combines TRBV4-3 with TRBJ1-1, with D possibly matching TRBD1 (6 bases). The CDR3 totals 16 residues. The V and J ends lost 0 bases and 4 bases respectively, with 15 bases between them. Germline values: CDR1 LGHNA, CDR2 YSLEER. The CDR3 DNA sequence: TGCGCCAGCAGCCAAGATAGTGGGGGCGCGGCCACTGAAGCTTTCTTT. Amino acids: CASSQDSGGAATEAFF.

The chain carries TRBV4-1 and TRBJ1-2, with D possibly TRBD1 on 5 matching bases. V was clipped by 2 bases and J by 4 bases, with 11 bases between them. Germline CDR1 is MGHRA and CDR2 is YSYEKL. The CDR3 has 14 amino acids. The CDR3: CASSQNQGGYGYTF. The CDR3 coding sequence is TGCGCCAGCAGCCAAAACCAGGGAGGCTATGGCTACACCTTC.

V and J are TRBV7-3 and TRBJ2-1; a possible D gene is TRBD2 (5 bases). The CDR3 has 15 amino acids. V dropped 5 bases and J dropped 2 bases, with 13 bases sitting between them. Germline V gene lookup returns CDR1 SGHTA and CDR2 FQGTGA. In DNA form, the CDR3 reads TGTGCCAGCAGCCCCGGGGTTAGCCCCTACAATGAGCAGTTCTTC. Amino acids: CASSPGVSPYNEQFF.

The rearrangement uses TRBV27 and TRBJ1-2; unclear D gene. The CDR3 covers 15 residues. The germline CDR1 and CDR2 sequences are MNHEY and SMNVEV (reference sequence). V lost 0 bases and J lost 4, with 12 bases in between. CDR3 residues: CASSLSGRLIYGYTF. CDR3 DNA sequence: TGTGCCAGCAGTTTATCGGGCAGGCTCATCTATGGCTACACCTTC.

V is TRBV4-1 and J is TRBJ2-1, with 10 bases aligning to TRBD2. V dropped 3 bases and J dropped 1; count of bases not matched to a gene: 3. CDR1 is MGHRA, CDR2 YSYEKL, per germline. CDR3 length: 16 amino acids. CDR3 sequence (DNA): TGCGCCAGCAGCCAGCTAGCGGGAGTTTCCTACAATGAGCAGTTCTTC. Its translation: CASSQLAGVSYNEQFF.

The chain carries TRBV9 and TRBJ1-4; no definite D call. This CDR3 spans 16 amino acids. CDR1 and CDR2 from the germline V gene are SGDLS and YYNGEE. The V and J ends lost 4 bases and 7 bases respectively, with 20 bases between them. The CDR3 reads CASSTRTSSRPEKLFF. In DNA, the CDR3 is TGTGCCAGCAGCACCCGAACGTCTTCACGTCCTGAAAAACTGTTTTTT.